The 19 T cell receptor beta chains below were found in one sample sequenced in a study of cytomegalovirus exposure and HLA in healthy donors. The study ran its PCR with 60 Vbeta and 13 Jbeta primers. The data were produced by immunoSEQ multiplex PCR, yet TCRdb's version contains in-frame clones alone and is incomplete. Altogether about 130,000 clones are present, 65% to 85% being singletons, with the ten largest covering more than 0.95%. Sequencing input: PBMCs. The receptors shown here come from a man aged 50-59 years in good health and CMV-seronegative.

J is TRBJ2-5 and V is TRBV4-2; possible D gene TRBD2, 5 bases. The germline V and J ends were trimmed by 4 bases and 5 bases, with 11 bases remaining between them. Looked up from germline, CDR1 is LGHNA and CDR2 is YNFKEQ. The CDR3 is 13 residues long. CDR3 region: CASSLHEGETQYF. DNA for the CDR3: TGTGCCAGCAGCCTGCACGAGGGCGAGACCCAGTACTTC.

This clone was seen more than once but under ten times. Here the CDR3 DNA reads TGCGCCAGCAGCTATATAGCGGGCAACACCGGGGAGCTGTTTTTT. Translating gives CASSYIAGNTGELFF. The chain carries TRBV5-1 and TRBJ2-2, with TRBD2 matching 7 bases. This CDR3 has 15 amino acids. Germline V gene data show CDR1 as SGHRS and CDR2 as YFSETQ. Trimming cost V 3 bases and J 2 bases; bases outside gene matches: 4.

The chain links TRBV7-2 to TRBJ1-6; 8 positions match TRBD1. The CDR3 loop spans 15 amino acids. CDR1 is SGHTA and CDR2 is FQGNSA in the germline V gene. The V and J ends lost 4 bases and 4 bases, in that order; junction bases with no gene match: 3. The CDR3 DNA reads as TGTGCCAGCAGCTACCGGACAGGGTATAATTCACCCCTCCACTTT. This sequence encodes CASSYRTGYNSPLHF.

This rearrangement joins TRBV11-2 to TRBJ2-7; 12 positions agree with TRBD2. V shed 3 bases, J shed 9 bases, and the junction held 9 bases outside the gene matches. CDR3 length: 15 amino acids. Looked up from germline, CDR1 is SGHAT and CDR2 is FQNNGV. The CDR3 DNA reads TGTGCCAGCAGCTTCGGACTAGCGGGACCGCGCGCGCAGTACTTC. Encoded protein: CASSFGLAGPRAQYF.

This clone was seen only once. The gene calls are TRBV7-9 and TRBJ2-2, with D possibly TRBD2 on 6 matching bases. The V end lost 4 bases, the J end lost 1 base, and 13 bases lay between the germline ends. The CDR3 loop spans 16 amino acids. The germline V gene encodes CDR1 SEHNR and CDR2 FQNEAQ (reference sequence). This CDR3 is CASSSREAGNTGELFF. The CDR3 coding sequence is TGTGCCAGCAGCTCTAGGGAGGCCGGGAACACCGGGGAGCTGTTTTTT.

The CDR3 sequence is CASSRIQGHYGYTF. CDR3 nucleotides: TGTGCCAGCAGTCGCATACAGGGCCACTATGGCTACACCTTC. The genes are TRBV28 and TRBJ1-2; a weak D match, TRBD1 (6 bases). The V gene's germline CDR1 is MDHEN and CDR2 SYDVKM. The CDR3 totals 14 residues. Trimming took 5 bases from V and 3 from J, leaving 13 bases between them.

This sequence joins TRBV29-1 and TRBJ2-1, with D maybe TRBD2 (5 bases). V was shortened by 6 bases and J by 0 bases, with 12 bases between the two germline ends. The CDR3 runs to 14 residues. Germline V gene lookup returns CDR1 SQVTM and CDR2 ANQGSEA. The CDR3 nucleotides read TGCAGCGTCCGAAGCGGTAGCTCCTACAATGAGCAGTTCTTC. Amino acid sequence: CSVRSGSSYNEQFF.

The chain recombines TRBV18 with TRBJ2-2; the match to TRBD1 covers 9 bases. Per germline, CDR1 KGHSH and CDR2 LQKENI. Trimming took 5 bases from V and 1 from J; bases not matched to a gene: 5. The CDR3 loop spans 16 amino acids. The CDR3 DNA reads TGTGCCAGCTCAACTGGGACAGGGATGAACACCGGGGAGCTGTTTTTT. It is translated as CASSTGTGMNTGELFF.

V usage is TRBV7-8 and J usage is TRBJ2-1; 9 nucleotides agree with TRBD2. CDR1 and CDR2 from the germline V gene are SGHVS and FQNEAQ. The CDR3 spans 15 residues. The trim removed 4 bases at V and 5 bases at J, leaving 6 bases unmatched. CDR3 DNA: TGTGCCAGCAGCTCACTCGGACTAGCGCACAATGAGCAGTTCTTC. This encodes CASSSLGLAHNEQFF.

The rearrangement joins TRBV15 to TRBJ1-2; 9 nucleotides agree with TRBD1. This CDR3 comprises 16 residues. The germline gives CDR1 LNHNV, CDR2 YYDKDF (reference sequence). Trimming at V came to 0 bases and at J to 9 bases, leaving 11 bases not matched to a gene. As DNA, the CDR3 is TGTGCCACCAGCAGAGATTTAGAACAGGGGGCCAGGAGCTACACCTTC. It specifies CATSRDLEQGARSYTF.

The table lists this clone with a few counts. The J gene is TRBJ1-1, the V gene TRBV6-5; 9 bases map to TRBD1. Per germline, CDR1 MNHEY and CDR2 SVGAGI. The CDR3 runs 13 residues. The V and J ends lost 7 bases and 5 bases, in that order; junction bases with no gene match: 5. CDR3 residues: CASTRDRETEAFF. The DNA for the CDR3 is TGTGCCAGCACCAGGGACAGGGAGACTGAAGCTTTCTTT.

The V call is TRBV5-1, the J call TRBJ2-1; TRBD2 aligns across 9 bases. The germline V gene encodes CDR1 SGHRS and CDR2 YFSETQ. V shed 0 bases and J 2 bases; nucleotides not matched to a gene: 12. This CDR3 is 19 amino acids long. The DNA of the CDR3 is TGCGCCAGCAGCTTGGGGCGGAGTAGCGGGAGAGGTACCTACAATGAGCAGTTCTTC. It translates to CASSLGRSSGRGTYNEQFF.

This chain joins TRBV11-2 and TRBJ2-6; possibly TRBD1 for D (6 bases). The V end was cut by 6 bases, the J end by 0 bases, with 18 bases between. Germline V gives CDR1 SGHAT, CDR2 FQNNGV. CDR3 length: 18 residues. The CDR3 is CASRSIPGHRSGANVLTF. The CDR3 DNA is TGTGCCAGCAGAAGTATTCCGGGACACCGCTCTGGGGCCAACGTCCTGACTTTC.

J is TRBJ2-4 and V is TRBV6-5, with D possibly matching TRBD2 (5 bases). The CDR3 consists of 14 residues. V gave up 7 bases and J gave up 6 bases, with 16 bases separating them. Germline CDR1 MNHEY, CDR2 SVGAGI. The CDR3 sequence is CASTLTAGGNIQYF. CDR3 DNA sequence: TGTGCCAGCACTTTGACCGCGGGTGGAAACATTCAGTACTTC.

The chain carries TRBV4-1 and TRBJ2-3; 8 bases align to TRBD1. The CDR3 is 17 residues long. Germline CDR1 and CDR2: MGHRA and YSYEKL. J was trimmed by 1 base and V by 0 bases; bases with no gene match: 6. CDR3 nucleotide sequence: TGCGCCAGCAGCCAAGATCGACAGGGGCTCCGCACAGATACGCAGTATTTT. Its translation: CASSQDRQGLRTDTQYF.

This rearrangement joins TRBV27 to TRBJ2-3; 7 bases map to TRBD2. The CDR3 totals 17 residues. Germline-derived CDR1 and CDR2 are MNHEY and SMNVEV (reference sequence). V lost 3 bases, J lost 2 bases, and 11 bases stayed unmatched. The CDR3 sequence: CASSFGYQSGTTDTQYF. The CDR3 nucleotides read TGTGCCAGCAGTTTTGGATATCAAAGCGGGACCACAGATACGCAGTATTTT.

This clone was picked up one time. The chain recombines TRBV27 with TRBJ2-7; possible D gene TRBD1, 6 bases. The CDR3 totals 16 residues. Per germline, CDR1 MNHEY and CDR2 SMNVEV (reference sequence). V shed 5 bases and J shed 0 bases, with 17 bases lying between them. CDR3 residues: CASSPFLTGLSYEQYF. The CDR3 bases are TGTGCCAGCAGTCCTTTTTTGACAGGACTCTCCTACGAGCAGTACTTC.

V and J are TRBV5-1 and TRBJ2-2; tentatively, D is TRBD2 (6 bases). Germline V CDR1 and CDR2: SGHRS, YFSETQ. CDR3 length: 14 amino acids. Trimming took off 1 base at V and 7 bases at J, with 11 bases between the two ends. DNA for the CDR3: TGCGCCAGCAGCTTGTATCAGGGAGGCGGGGAGCTGTTTTTT. As protein: CASSLYQGGGELFF.

The chain uses TRBV19 and TRBJ2-7, with TRBD2 matching over 8 bases. The CDR3 consists of 13 residues. In germline, CDR1 is LNHDA, CDR2 SQIVND (reference sequence). V dropped 4 bases and J dropped 6; count of bases not matched to a gene: 5. CDR3 sequence reads: CASSKGLEGEQYF. The CDR3 nucleotides are TGTGCCAGTAGTAAGGGACTAGAAGGCGAGCAGTACTTC.